This is a list of T cell receptor beta chains from one sample in a study of T cells after yellow fever vaccination. Each CDR3 protein gets one entry after TCRdb re-called the 5' RACE reads with MiXCR. The sample has over 300,000 distinct CDR3 sequences; 6.8% are singletons. Sequencing used PBMCs, obtained roughly 46 days after the first yellow fever vaccination. Receptors originate from a man younger than 35 who received the YFV17D yellow fever vaccine. Both conserved end residues are part of each CDR3. A D gene is named only where the DNA matches it firmly. A row's size may be missing; if present it is once, few, many or a size class.

J gene: TRBJ2-5; clone size: .; V gene: TRBV4-1; D gene: .; CDR3 DNA: TGCGCCAGCAGCCAACGAAAGACTAGGGGGGAGACCCAGTACTTC; CDR3 protein: CASSQRKTRGETQYF
J gene: TRBJ2-1; clone size: many; V gene: TRBV7-2; D gene: .; CDR3 DNA: TGTGCCAGCAGCTTAACCAGGGGGGCAGACAATGAGCAGTTCTTC; CDR3 protein: CASSLTRGADNEQFF
J gene: TRBJ2-1; clone size: .; V gene: TRBV2; D gene: .; CDR3 DNA: TGTGCCAGCAGTGACGGCCCAGCTCTGGACAATGAGCAGTTCTTC; CDR3 protein: CASSDGPALDNEQFF
J gene: TRBJ2-5; clone size: .; V gene: TRBV7-6; D gene: TRBD2; CDR3 DNA: TGTGCCAGCAGCCACCCCGGGGGGATAGAGACCCAGTACTTC; CDR3 protein: CASSHPGGIETQYF
J gene: TRBJ2-1; clone size: many; V gene: TRBV5-1; D gene: .; CDR3 DNA: TGCGCCAGCAGCTTGGAACAGGAGCAGTTCTTC; CDR3 protein: CASSLEQEQFF
J gene: TRBJ2-1; clone size: .; V gene: TRBV5-4; D gene: .; CDR3 DNA: TGTGCCAGCAGCCCTTGGGGGGCAGGGAACTACAATGAGCAGTTCTTC; CDR3 protein: CASSPWGAGNYNEQFF
J gene: TRBJ1-4; clone size: few; V gene: TRBV20-1; D gene: TRBD1; CDR3 DNA: TGCAGTGCTAGAGGTCTAGGGACAGAAGCAACTAATGAAAAACTGTTTTTT; CDR3 protein: CSARGLGTEATNEKLFF
J gene: TRBJ1-2; clone size: .; V gene: TRBV20-1; D gene: .; CDR3 DNA: TGCAGTGCTAGAGGCCCAGGGGACTTCTATGGCTACACCTTC; CDR3 protein: CSARGPGDFYGYTF
J gene: TRBJ1-1; clone size: few; V gene: TRBV4-2; D gene: TRBD1; CDR3 DNA: TGTGCCAGCAGCCCGGGACAGGCGAATGGTGACACTGAAGCTTTCTTT; CDR3 protein: CASSPGQANGDTEAFF
J gene: TRBJ1-1; clone size: .; V gene: TRBV12-3/TRBV12-4; D gene: .; CDR3 DNA: TGTGCCAGCAGTGTACAGGGACTAATCATGAACACTGAAGCTTTCTTT; CDR3 protein: CASSVQGLIMNTEAFF
J gene: TRBJ1-2; clone size: many; V gene: TRBV19; D gene: .; CDR3 DNA: TGTGCCAGTAGTGATCGGAAGCGGGATGGCTACACCTTC; CDR3 protein: CASSDRKRDGYTF
J gene: TRBJ2-3; clone size: .; V gene: TRBV6-5; D gene: TRBD2; CDR3 DNA: TGTGCCAGCAGTTACTCGAGGGGTAGCGGGGGGGCCATAGATACGCAGTATTTT; CDR3 protein: CASSYSRGSGGAIDTQYF
J gene: TRBJ1-5; clone size: .; V gene: TRBV6-5; D gene: .; CDR3 DNA: TGTGCCAGCAGTTACTCCATGGCCAATCAGCCCCAGCATTTT; CDR3 protein: CASSYSMANQPQHF
J gene: TRBJ2-3; clone size: .; V gene: TRBV11-3; D gene: TRBD2; CDR3 DNA: TGTGCCAGCAGCCACAGACTAGCGGGGGGAGGCACAGATACGCAGTATTTT; CDR3 protein: CASSHRLAGGGTDTQYF
J gene: TRBJ1-1; clone size: .; V gene: TRBV7-9; D gene: .; CDR3 DNA: TGTGCCAGCGGCCTGGGACCGAACACTGAAGCTTTCTTT; CDR3 protein: CASGLGPNTEAFF
J gene: TRBJ1-1; clone size: .; V gene: TRBV20-1; D gene: TRBD1; CDR3 DNA: TGCAGTGCGCCGGGGACAGTTGAAGCTTTCTTT; CDR3 protein: CSAPGTVEAFF